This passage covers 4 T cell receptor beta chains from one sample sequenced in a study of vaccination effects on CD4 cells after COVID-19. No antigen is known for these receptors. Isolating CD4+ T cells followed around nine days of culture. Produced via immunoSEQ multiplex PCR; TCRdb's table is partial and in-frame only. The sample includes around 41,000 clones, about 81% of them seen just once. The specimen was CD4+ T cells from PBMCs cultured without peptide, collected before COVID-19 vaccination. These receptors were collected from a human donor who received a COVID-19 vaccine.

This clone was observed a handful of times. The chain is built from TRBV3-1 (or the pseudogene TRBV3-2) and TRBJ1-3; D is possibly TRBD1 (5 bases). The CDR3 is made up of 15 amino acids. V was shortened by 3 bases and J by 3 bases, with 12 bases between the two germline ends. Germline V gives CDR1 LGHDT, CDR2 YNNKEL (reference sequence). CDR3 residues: CASSHRGPSGNTIYF. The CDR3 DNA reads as TGTGCCAGCAGCCATAGGGGACCAAGTGGAAACACCATATATTTT.

CDR3 nucleotide sequence: TGTGCCAGCAGCTCCCGGACTCACTCGGGCTACACCTTC. This gives the protein CASSSRTHSGYTF. This chain connects TRBV3-1 (or the pseudogene TRBV3-2) to TRBJ1-2; the D is unclear. This CDR3 has 13 amino acids. Trimming left V 5 bases short and J 8 bases short, with 15 bases between. CDR1 is LGHDT and CDR2 is YNNKEL in the germline V gene (reference sequence).

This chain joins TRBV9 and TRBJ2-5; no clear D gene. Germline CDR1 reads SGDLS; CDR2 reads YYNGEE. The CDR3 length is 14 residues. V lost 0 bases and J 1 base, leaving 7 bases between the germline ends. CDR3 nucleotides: TGTGCCAGCAGCGTAGGCGGAATCCAAGAGACCCAGTACTTC. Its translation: CASSVGGIQETQYF.

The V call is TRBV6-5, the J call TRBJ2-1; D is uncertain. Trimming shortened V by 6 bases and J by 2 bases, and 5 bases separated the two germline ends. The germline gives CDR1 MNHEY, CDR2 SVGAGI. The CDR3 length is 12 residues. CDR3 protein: CASSHTYNEQFF. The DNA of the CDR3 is TGTGCCAGCAGCCACACCTACAATGAGCAGTTCTTC.